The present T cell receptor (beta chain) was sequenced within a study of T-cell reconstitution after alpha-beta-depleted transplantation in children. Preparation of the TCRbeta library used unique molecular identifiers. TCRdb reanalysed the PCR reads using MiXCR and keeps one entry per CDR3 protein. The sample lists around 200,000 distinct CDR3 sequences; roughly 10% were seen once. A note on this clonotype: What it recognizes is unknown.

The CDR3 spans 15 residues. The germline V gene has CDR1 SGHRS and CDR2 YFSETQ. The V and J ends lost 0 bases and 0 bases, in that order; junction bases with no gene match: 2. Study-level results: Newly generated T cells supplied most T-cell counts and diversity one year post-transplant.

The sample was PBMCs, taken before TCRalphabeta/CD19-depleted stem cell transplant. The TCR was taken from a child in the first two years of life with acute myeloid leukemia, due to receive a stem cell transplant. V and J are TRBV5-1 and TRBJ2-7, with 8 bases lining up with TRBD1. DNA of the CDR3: TGCGCCAGCAGCTTGGGGACAGGGCCCTCCTACGAGCAGTACTTC. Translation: CASSLGTGPSYEQYF.